The TCR beta chain under discussion was sequenced for a study of blood T cell repertoires in COVID-19. This clone was counted only a few times. Profiled with immunoSEQ multiplex PCR; TCRdb holds only in-frame clones, not every one. The repertoire has 130,000 to 150,000 clones, 80% of them found once; the top ten carry 5%. The V gene's germline CDR1 is SGHTA and CDR2 FQGNSA. The V end was cut by 1 base, the J end by 3 bases, with 9 bases between. The CDR3 is 14 amino acids. Input material: peripheral blood. The V gene is TRBV7-2, the J gene TRBJ1-1; no reliable D call. The source is a woman aged 50 to 60 with acute or convalescent COVID-19. CDR3 DNA: TGTGCCAGCAGCTTAGTTGCGAGAGACACTGAAGCTTTCTTT. Its translation is CASSLVARDTEAFF. The variable domain in full, with the rest retrieved from reference TRBV7-2 and TRBJ1-1, is GAGVSQSPSNKVTEKGKDVELRCDPISGHTALYWYRQSLGQGLEFLIYFQGNSAPDKSGLPSDRFSAERTGGSVSTLTIQRTQQEDSAVYLCASSLVARDTEAFFGQGTRLTVV.